The T cell receptor (beta chain) under discussion was sequenced for a study of T cell responses to AZD1222 COVID-19 vaccine. This clone occurred once. Its antigen is unknown. Produced via immunoSEQ multiplex PCR; TCRdb's table is partial and in-frame only. Here the sample spans some 96,000 clones, about four fifths being singletons. Study conclusions and caveats: Rises in breadth and depth of Spike-specific TCRs came after two AZD1222 doses. Sampling that yielded the repertoires occurred only after the peak T cell response. Unmutated regions of variants are reportedly targeted by nearly half of spike-specific TCRs. Among the donors, most were white British and more were female, and clonal diversity was possibly underestimated.

There are 16 residues in the CDR3. Trimming left V 0 bases short and J 6 bases short, with 15 bases between. Germline values: CDR1 LGHNA, CDR2 YSLEER. The receptor was derived from an adult who received the AZD1222 COVID-19 vaccine. The specimen comprised peripheral blood, sampled 28 days after the second AZD1222 dose. The rearrangement uses TRBV4-3 and TRBJ2-1; the D gene is possibly TRBD2 (7 bases). DNA of the CDR3: TGCGCCAGCAGCCAAGAAGGGGGGGCATCGGGCAATGAGCAGTTCTTC. It is translated as CASSQEGGASGNEQFF.